One T cell receptor (beta chain) is described in this entry. Its target is unknown. This sample is drawn from a study of T cells after yellow fever vaccination. Study-level information: SMART-Seq v4 Ultra Low Input served to prepare low-cell-number fractions. Whole-study results and caveats: Reappearance after the booster was seen for most primary-vaccination clones, at around 95% CD4 and 80% to 90% CD8. CD4 and CD8 compartments shared a small share of clonotypes.

Per the germline V gene, CDR1 is SGHTA and CDR2 is FQGNSA. The CDR3 is made up of 16 amino acids. Unmatched junction bases numbered 7, after V lost 3 bases and J lost 1 base. TCRdb analysed the 5' RACE reads with MiXCR anew, one entry per CDR3 protein. Altogether roughly 400,000 distinct CDR3 sequences are present, roughly a sixth being singletons, with the ten largest covering 15% to 20%. This TCR came from a man younger than 35 who received the YFV17D yellow fever vaccine. The chain is built from TRBV7-2 and TRBJ2-3, with TRBD2 matching over 7 bases. Source: PBMCs, taken before the yellow fever booster vaccination. The CDR3 is CASSFPRAGGTDTQYF. The DNA of the CDR3 is TGTGCCAGCAGCTTCCCCAGGGCGGGGGGCACAGATACGCAGTATTTT.